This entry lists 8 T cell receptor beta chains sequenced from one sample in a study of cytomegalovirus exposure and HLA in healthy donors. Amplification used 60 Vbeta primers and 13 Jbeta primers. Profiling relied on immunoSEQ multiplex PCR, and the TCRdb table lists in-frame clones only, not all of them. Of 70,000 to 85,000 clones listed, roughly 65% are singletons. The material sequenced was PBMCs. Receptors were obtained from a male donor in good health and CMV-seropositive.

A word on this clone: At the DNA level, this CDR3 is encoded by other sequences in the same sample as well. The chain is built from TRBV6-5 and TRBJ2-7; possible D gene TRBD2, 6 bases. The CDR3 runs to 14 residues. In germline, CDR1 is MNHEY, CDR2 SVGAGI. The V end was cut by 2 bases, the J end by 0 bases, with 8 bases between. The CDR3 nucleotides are TGTGCCAGCAGTTACACTAGCAGCTCCTACGAGCAGTACTTC. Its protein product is CASSYTSSSYEQYF.

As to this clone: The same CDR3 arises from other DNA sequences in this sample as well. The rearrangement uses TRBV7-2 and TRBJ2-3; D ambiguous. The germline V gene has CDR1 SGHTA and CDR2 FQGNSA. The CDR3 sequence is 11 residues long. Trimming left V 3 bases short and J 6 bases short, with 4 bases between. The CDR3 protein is CASSFGDTQYF. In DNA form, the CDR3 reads TGTGCCAGCAGCTTTGGCGATACGCAGTATTTT.

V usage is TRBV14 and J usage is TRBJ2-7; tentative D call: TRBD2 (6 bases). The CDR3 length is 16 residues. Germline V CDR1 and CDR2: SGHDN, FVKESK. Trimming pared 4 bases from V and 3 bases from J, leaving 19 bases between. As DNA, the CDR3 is TGTGCCAGCAGCCTCTACCCTCGGGGGTCTGGCTACGAGCAGTACTTC. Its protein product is CASSLYPRGSGYEQYF.

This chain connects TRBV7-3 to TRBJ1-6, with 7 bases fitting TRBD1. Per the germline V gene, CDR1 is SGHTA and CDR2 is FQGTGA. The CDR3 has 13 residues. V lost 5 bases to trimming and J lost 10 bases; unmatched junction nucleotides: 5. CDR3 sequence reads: CASSRDRESPLHF. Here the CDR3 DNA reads TGTGCCAGCAGCAGAGACAGGGAATCACCCCTCCACTTT. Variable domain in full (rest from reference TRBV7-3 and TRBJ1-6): GAGVSQTPSNKVTEKGKYVELRCDPISGHTALYWYRQSLGQGPEFLIYFQGTGAADDSGLPNDRFFAVRPEGSVSTLKIQRTERGDSAVYLCASSRDRESPLHFGNGTRLTVT.

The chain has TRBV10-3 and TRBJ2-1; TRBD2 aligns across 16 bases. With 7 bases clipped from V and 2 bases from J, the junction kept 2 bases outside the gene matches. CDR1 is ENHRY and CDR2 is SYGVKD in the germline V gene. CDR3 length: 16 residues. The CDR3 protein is CAITGLAGGPYNEQFF. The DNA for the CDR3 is TGTGCCATCACGGGACTAGCGGGAGGGCCCTACAATGAGCAGTTCTTC.

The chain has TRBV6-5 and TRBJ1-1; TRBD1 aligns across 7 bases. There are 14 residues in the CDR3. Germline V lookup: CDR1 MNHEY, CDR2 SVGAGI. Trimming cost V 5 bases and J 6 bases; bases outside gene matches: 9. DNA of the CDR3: TGTGCCAGCAGTCCAACAGGGGCCTACGCTGAAGCTTTCTTT. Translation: CASSPTGAYAEAFF.

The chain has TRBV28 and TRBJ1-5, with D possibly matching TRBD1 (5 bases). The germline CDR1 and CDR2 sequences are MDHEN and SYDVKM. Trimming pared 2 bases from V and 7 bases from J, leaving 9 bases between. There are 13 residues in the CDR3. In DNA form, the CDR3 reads TGTGCCAGCAGTTTAGGGGGGGAGCAGCCCCAGCATTTT. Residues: CASSLGGEQPQHF.

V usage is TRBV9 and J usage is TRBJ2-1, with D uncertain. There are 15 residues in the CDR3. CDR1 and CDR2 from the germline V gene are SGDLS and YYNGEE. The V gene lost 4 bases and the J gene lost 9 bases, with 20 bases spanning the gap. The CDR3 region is CASSPPGRNEGEQFF. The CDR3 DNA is TGTGCCAGCAGCCCCCCCGGCAGGAACGAAGGTGAGCAGTTCTTC.